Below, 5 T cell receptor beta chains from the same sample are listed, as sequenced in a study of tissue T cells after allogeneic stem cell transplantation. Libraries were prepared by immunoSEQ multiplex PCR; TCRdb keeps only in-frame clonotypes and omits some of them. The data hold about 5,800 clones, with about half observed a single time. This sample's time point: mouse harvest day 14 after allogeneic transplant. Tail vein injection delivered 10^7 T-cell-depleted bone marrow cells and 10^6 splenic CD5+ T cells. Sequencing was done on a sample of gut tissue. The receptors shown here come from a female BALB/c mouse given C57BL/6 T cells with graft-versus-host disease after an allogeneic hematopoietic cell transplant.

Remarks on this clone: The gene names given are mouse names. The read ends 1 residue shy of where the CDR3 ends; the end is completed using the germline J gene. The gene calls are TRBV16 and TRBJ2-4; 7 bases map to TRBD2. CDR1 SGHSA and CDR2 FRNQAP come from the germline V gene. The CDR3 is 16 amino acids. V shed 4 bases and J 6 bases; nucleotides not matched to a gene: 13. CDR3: CASSSPPWGSRNTLYF. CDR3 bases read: TGTGCAAGCAGCTCCCCCCCCTGGGGGTCGAGGAACACCTTGTAC.

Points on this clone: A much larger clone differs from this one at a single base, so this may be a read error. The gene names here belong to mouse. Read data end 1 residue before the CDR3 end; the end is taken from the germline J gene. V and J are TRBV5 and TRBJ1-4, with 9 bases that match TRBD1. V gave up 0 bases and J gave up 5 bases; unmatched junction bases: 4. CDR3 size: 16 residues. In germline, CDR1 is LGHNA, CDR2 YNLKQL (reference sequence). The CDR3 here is CASSQEAGQGNERLFF. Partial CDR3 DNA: TGTGCCAGCAGCCAAGAGGCGGGACAGGGAAACGAAAGATTATTT.

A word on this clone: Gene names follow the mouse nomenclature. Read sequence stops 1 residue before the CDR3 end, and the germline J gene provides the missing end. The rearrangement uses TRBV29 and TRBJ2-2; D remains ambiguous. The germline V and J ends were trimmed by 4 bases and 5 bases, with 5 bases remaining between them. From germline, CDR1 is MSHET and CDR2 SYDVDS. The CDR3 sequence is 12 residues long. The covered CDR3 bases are TGTGCTAGCAGTTCCCTTACCGGGCAGCTCTAC. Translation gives CASSSLTGQLY. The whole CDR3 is CASSSLTGQLYF.

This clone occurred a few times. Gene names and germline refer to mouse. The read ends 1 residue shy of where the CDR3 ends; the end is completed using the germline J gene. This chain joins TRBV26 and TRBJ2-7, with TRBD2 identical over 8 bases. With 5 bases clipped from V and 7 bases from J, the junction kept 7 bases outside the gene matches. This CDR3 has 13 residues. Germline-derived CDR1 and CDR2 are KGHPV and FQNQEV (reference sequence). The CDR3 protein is CASSRGGRGEQYF. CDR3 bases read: TGTGCCAGCAGTAGGGGGGGGCGCGGAGAACAGTAC. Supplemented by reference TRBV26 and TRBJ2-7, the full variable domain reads NSKVIQTPRYLVKGQGQKAKMRCIPEKGHPVVFWYQQNKNNEFKFLINFQNQEVLQQIDMTEKRFSAECPSNSPCSLEIQSSEAGDSALYLCASSRGGRGEQYFGPGTRLTVL.

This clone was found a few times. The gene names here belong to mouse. The CDR3 spells CASSYFRGNQDTQYF. CDR3 DNA (partial): TGTGCCAGCAGCTACTTCCGGGGTAACCAAGACACCCAGTAC. The V and J genes are TRBV4 and TRBJ2-5; no clear D gene. The CDR3 goes on 1 residue after the read ends, and that part is filled in from the germline J gene. The CDR3 consists of 15 residues. CDR1 LGHDT and CDR2 YNNKQL come from the germline V gene (reference sequence). Trimming pared 3 bases from V and 0 bases from J, leaving 10 bases between.